The clone carrying this TCR beta chain was seen only a few times. Antigen: not known. This may stem from a read error, because a much larger clone lies one nucleotide away. Amplified TCR beta CDR3 regions were obtained using RNA transcripts as template. The library came from an HTBI-primed first-round RT-PCR and a second-round multiplex PCR. TCRdb re-called the multiplex PCR reads with MiXCR, one entry per CDR3 protein. Of around 660,000 distinct CDR3 sequences in the sample, roughly 39% were seen once. Researchers turned away patients with other autoimmune diseases, uncontrolled infections, pregnancy or lactation. Roughly 9 ml of fresh blood yielded the PBMCs by density gradient. This entry belongs to a study of Graves' ophthalmopathy and Graves' hyperthyroidism. The CDR3 has 10 residues. The germline V gene encodes CDR1 SGDLS and CDR2 YYNGEE. Trimming cost V 6 bases and J 6 bases, with 3 bases left between them.

Study findings and constraints: A 13-signature model separated ophthalmopathy from stable hyperthyroidism, reaching about 91% sensitivity and under 82% specificity cross-validated. Blood also carried most expanded thyroid clonotypes exceeding 0.001 frequency.

Sequenced input: peripheral blood. This receptor was taken from an adult man with Graves' ophthalmopathy. The chain combines TRBV9 with TRBJ2-2; D gene uncertain. CDR3 DNA sequence: TGTGCCAGCACCCCCGGGGAGCTGTTTTTT. Amino acid sequence: CASTPGELFF.